This T cell receptor (beta chain) was recorded in a study of OX40 agonist ivuxolimab in advanced cancers. For the study at large: Patients received ivuxolimab, an intravenous treatment, every 2 weeks at 0.01 to 10 mg/kg. Patients enrolled in dose escalation were diagnosed with hepatocellular carcinoma, melanoma, renal cell or head and neck cancer.

The repertoire was sequenced with immunoSEQ multiplex PCR; TCRdb's copy has only in-frame clones and lacks some. This table has approximately 77,000 clones, 70% to 90% appearing once. V gave up 3 bases and J gave up 0 bases, with 13 bases separating them. The CDR3 covers 16 residues. CDR1 is SGHNT and CDR2 is YYREEE in the germline V gene (reference sequence). The TCR was taken from an adult with an advanced solid tumor such as melanoma, head and neck, liver or kidney cancer. This chain links TRBV5-4 with TRBJ1-5; D perhaps matches TRBD1 (5 bases). The specimen was CD4+ or CD8+ T cells sorted from blood, collected in a trial of the OX40 agonist ivuxolimab. The CDR3: CASSSEDSHSNQPQHF. CDR3 nucleotide sequence: TGTGCCAGCAGCTCGGAAGACAGTCATAGCAATCAGCCCCAGCATTTT.